One and the same sample provided the 16 T cell receptor beta chains below, sequenced in a study of identifying expanded T cells in peripheral blood. Only in-frame clones appear in the TCRdb table, and some are missing; sequencing was by immunoSEQ multiplex PCR. This sample has around 94,000 clones, with around 88% found just once. Sequenced input: blood. All receptors derive from a person between 18 and 70 years old in good health.

The genes are TRBV7-9 and TRBJ2-1; 7 bases fit TRBD2. CDR3 length equals 18 residues. Looked up from germline, CDR1 is SEHNR and CDR2 is FQNEAQ (reference sequence). V was pared by 4 bases and J by 1 base, with 13 bases of the junction left unmatched. CDR3 sequence reads: CASSSLSGGMGSYNEQFF. The DNA of the CDR3 is TGTGCCAGCAGCTCCCTGTCGGGGGGTATGGGTTCCTACAATGAGCAGTTCTTC.

The chain combines TRBV11-2 with TRBJ1-2; a weak D match, TRBD1 (5 bases). Trimming took 4 bases from V and 2 from J, leaving 14 bases between them. Germline CDR1 reads SGHAT; CDR2 reads FQNNGV. There are 15 residues in the CDR3. The CDR3 sequence is CASSSPREGNYGYTF. As DNA, the CDR3 is TGTGCCAGCAGCTCCCCCAGGGAGGGGAACTATGGCTACACCTTC.

This rearrangement joins TRBV5-4 to TRBJ1-2; no clear D gene. V lost 5 bases and J lost 3, with 11 bases in between. The CDR3 runs 13 residues. The germline CDR1 and CDR2 sequences are SGHNT and YYREEE (reference sequence). In nucleotides, the CDR3 is TGTGCCAGCAGTGGACGGGAAGACTATGGCTACACCTTC. Translating it yields CASSGREDYGYTF.

This chain connects TRBV28 to TRBJ1-3; D remains unclear. Germline V lookup: CDR1 MDHEN, CDR2 SYDVKM. Trimming pared 3 bases from V and 0 bases from J, leaving 6 bases between. The CDR3 spans 14 residues. CDR3 coding DNA: TGTGCCAGCAGTTTCTTGAGCTCTGGAAACACCATATATTTT. Translation: CASSFLSSGNTIYF.

The rearrangement uses TRBV6-6 and TRBJ1-3; TRBD1 aligns across 10 bases. Looked up from germline, CDR1 is MNHNY and CDR2 is SVGAGI (reference sequence). Germline trimming cut 6 bases from V and 2 bases from J; bases unmatched to any gene: 4. The CDR3 length is 15 residues. CDR3 region: CASSLDRGPGNTIYF. The CDR3 DNA sequence: TGTGCCAGCAGCCTCGACAGGGGGCCTGGAAACACCATATATTTT.

The chain joins TRBV27 to TRBJ2-1; 9 bases are shared with TRBD1. V shed 6 bases and J 12 bases; nucleotides not matched to a gene: 3. The CDR3 length is 11 residues. Looked up from germline, CDR1 is MNHEY and CDR2 is SMNVEV (reference sequence). The CDR3 is CASRGQGVQFF. Here the CDR3 DNA reads TGTGCCAGCAGGGGACAGGGCGTGCAGTTCTTC.

This clone was counted once. The gene calls are TRBV11-3 and TRBJ2-7, with 12 positions matching TRBD1. CDR3 length equals 14 residues. With 6 bases clipped from V and 5 bases from J, the junction kept 5 bases outside the gene matches. Germline CDR1 reads SGHNT; CDR2 reads YENEEA. The CDR3 protein is CASSMGQGAHEQYF. CDR3 coding DNA: TGTGCCAGCAGTATGGGACAGGGGGCCCACGAGCAGTACTTC.

The gene calls are TRBV18 and TRBJ1-5; D is unresolved. Trimming pared 1 base from V and 2 bases from J, leaving 6 bases between. The CDR3 is made up of 14 amino acids. The germline gives CDR1 KGHSH, CDR2 LQKENI. CDR3 loop: CASSPRQGNQPQHF. CDR3 DNA sequence: TGTGCCAGCTCACCACGGCAGGGCAATCAGCCCCAGCATTTT.

The rearrangement links TRBV6-6 to TRBJ1-2; no clear D. The germline CDR1 and CDR2 sequences are MNHNY and SVGAGI (reference sequence). Trimming removed 7 bases at V and 4 bases at J, with 13 bases between. The CDR3 covers 13 residues. CDR3: CASTELGFYGYTF. The CDR3 DNA reads TGTGCCAGCACCGAGCTAGGGTTCTATGGCTACACCTTC.

This clone has only one observation. This rearrangement joins TRBV19 to TRBJ1-1, with 12 bases aligning to TRBD1. The length of the CDR3 is 16 residues. CDR1 is LNHDA and CDR2 is SQIVND in the germline V gene (reference sequence). V lost 5 bases to trimming and J lost 0 bases; unmatched junction nucleotides: 4. Written as DNA, the CDR3 is TGTGCCAGTAGTGAGGGGACAGGGGGCGTGAACACTGAAGCTTTCTTT. It is translated as CASSEGTGGVNTEAFF.

This clone occurred many times. This sequence joins TRBV9 and TRBJ2-5; TRBD2 matches 8 bases. Germline trimming cut 0 bases from V and 6 bases from J; bases unmatched to any gene: 10. There are 16 residues in the CDR3. Germline CDR1 SGDLS, CDR2 YYNGEE. The CDR3 protein is CASSVGSSGISKTQYF. In DNA, the CDR3 is TGTGCCAGCAGCGTAGGAAGTAGCGGGATCTCGAAGACCCAGTACTTC. Supplemented by reference TRBV9 and TRBJ2-5, the full variable domain reads DSGVTQTPKHLITATGQRVTLRCSPRSGDLSVYWYQQSLDQGLQFLIQYYNGEERAKGNILERFSAQQFPDLHSELNLSSLELGDSALYFCASSVGSSGISKTQYFGPGTRLLVL.

The V and J genes are TRBV5-1 and TRBJ2-5; TRBD1 matches at 7 bases. Trimming took 6 bases from V and 1 from J; bases not matched to a gene: 6. Germline loops: CDR1 SGHRS, CDR2 YFSETQ. CDR3 length equals 14 residues. The CDR3 coding sequence is TGCGCCAGCAACCGGGACAGTTTCCAAGAGACCCAGTACTTC. Protein product: CASNRDSFQETQYF.

This chain joins TRBV29-1 and TRBJ2-5, with D possibly matching TRBD1 (5 bases). The CDR3 spans 12 residues. With 7 bases removed from V and 5 bases from J, the gap between germline ends came to 14 bases. The V gene's germline CDR1 is SQVTM and CDR2 ANQGSEA. Here the CDR3 DNA reads TGCAGCGCCCATTCAGGGCACGAGACCCAGTACTTC. Translating it yields CSAHSGHETQYF.

The gene calls are TRBV4-2 and TRBJ2-7; D is unresolved. V was clipped by 6 bases and J by 4 bases, with 25 bases between them. Looked up from germline, CDR1 is LGHNA and CDR2 is YNFKEQ. The CDR3 runs to 17 residues. This CDR3 is CASSYSPTRAQQYEQYF. For the CDR3, the DNA is TGTGCCAGCAGTTACTCCCCGACCCGGGCCCAACAATACGAGCAGTACTTC.

The chain employs TRBV4-3 and TRBJ2-3; TRBD2 agrees at 8 bases. There are 16 residues in the CDR3. Germline CDR1 and CDR2: LGHNA and YSLEER. V shed 4 bases, J shed 4 bases, and the junction held 10 bases outside the gene matches. CDR3 sequence: CASSPGVGGAADTQYF. The CDR3 nucleotides read TGCGCCAGCAGCCCCGGGGTCGGGGGGGCCGCAGATACGCAGTATTTT.

This clone was recorded a few times. CDR3 protein: CASSLGSVTVLTF. The CDR3 DNA reads TGTGCCAGCAGCTTAGGTAGTGTGACGGTCCTGACTTTC. The V and J genes are TRBV7-2 and TRBJ2-6; D remains ambiguous. CDR1 and CDR2 from the germline V gene are SGHTA and FQGNSA. V gave up 1 base and J gave up 13 bases, with 11 bases separating them. The CDR3 is 13 amino acids.